Presented here are 9 T cell receptor beta chains from one specimen sequenced in a study of blood T cell repertoires in COVID-19. Method: immunoSEQ multiplex PCR; TCRdb's copy keeps in-frame clones and lacks some. The data show a few hundred thousand clones, 89% seen once. Sequencing was done on a sample of peripheral blood. The origin of the receptors is a middle-aged woman who had recovered from COVID-19.

The chain is built from TRBV12-5 and TRBJ1-1; D unclear. The V and J ends lost 1 base and 11 bases respectively, with 8 bases between them. The CDR3 has 11 residues. In germline, CDR1 is LGHNT, CDR2 FRNRAP. CDR3 sequence reads: CASGLGQVAFF. The CDR3 DNA sequence: TGTGCTAGTGGTTTGGGGCAGGTGGCTTTCTTT.

This chain uses TRBV7-9 with TRBJ2-5, with D perhaps TRBD2 (6 bases). The V gene's germline CDR1 is SEHNR and CDR2 FQNEAQ (reference sequence). This CDR3 comprises 15 residues. V gave up 5 bases and J gave up 4 bases, with 17 bases separating them. Here the CDR3 reads CASSASSGRGETQYF. DNA of the CDR3: TGTGCCAGCAGCGCATCGTCGGGGCGGGGAGAGACCCAGTACTTC.

This clone was counted a single time. At one of its ends the junction is not consistent with the germline gene, which may arise from a read error. The chain has TRBV6-1 and TRBJ1-6; a weak D match, TRBD1 (5 bases). CDR3 size: 16 residues. Per germline, CDR1 MNHNS and CDR2 SASEGT. CDR3 in DNA: TGTGCCAGCAGCGAAGACAGACCCATCTATAATTCACCCCTCCACTTT. Translating it yields CASSEDRPIYNSPLHF.

The genes are TRBV5-1 and TRBJ2-2; unclear D gene. Trimming took off 5 bases at V and 0 bases at J, with 8 bases between the two ends. Germline CDR1 and CDR2: SGHRS and YFSETQ. The CDR3 has 14 residues. In nucleotides, the CDR3 is TGCGCCAGCAGTGACAAACCGAACACCGGGGAGCTGTTTTTT. Amino acids: CASSDKPNTGELFF. The variable domain in full, with the rest retrieved from reference TRBV5-1 and TRBJ2-2, is KAGVTQTPRYLIKTRGQQVTLSCSPISGHRSVSWYQQTPGQGLQFLFEYFSETQRNKGNFPGRFSGRQFSNSRSEMNVSTLELGDSALYLCASSDKPNTGELFFGEGSRLTVL.

The chain carries TRBV2 and TRBJ1-2; tentative D call: TRBD1 (6 bases). CDR1 SNHLY and CDR2 FYNNEI come from the germline V gene. Trimming cost V 6 bases and J 4 bases, with 18 bases left between them. The CDR3 extends over 15 amino acids. The CDR3: CASRETGQNFYGYTF. CDR3 nucleotide sequence: TGTGCCAGCAGGGAAACGGGACAAAATTTCTATGGCTACACCTTC.

V usage is TRBV2 and J usage is TRBJ2-5, with D perhaps matching TRBD1 (6 bases). The ends were cut back, 6 bases at V and 0 bases at J, with 11 bases in the middle. Germline CDR1 SNHLY, CDR2 FYNNEI. The CDR3 extends over 14 amino acids. The DNA of the CDR3 is TGTGCCAGCAGCTACGGACAGTACCAAGAGACCCAGTACTTC. Its protein is CASSYGQYQETQYF.

With regard to this clone: Other DNA sequences in the same sample also yield this CDR3. V usage is TRBV2 and J usage is TRBJ1-1; no reliable D call. Germline loops: CDR1 SNHLY, CDR2 FYNNEI. Trimming shortened V by 3 bases and J by 1 base, and 6 bases separated the two germline ends. The CDR3 runs 13 residues. CDR3 coding DNA: TGTGCCAGCAGTGATAGCCAGAACACTGAAGCTTTCTTT. Encoded protein: CASSDSQNTEAFF. Variable domain in full (rest from reference TRBV2 and TRBJ1-1): EPEVTQTPSHQVTQMGQEVILRCVPISNHLYFYWYRQILGQKVEFLVSFYNNEISEKSEIFDDQFSVERPDGSNFTLKIRSTKLEDSAMYFCASSDSQNTEAFFGQGTRLTVV.

In DNA, the CDR3 is TGTGCCAGCAGTCGGGGGGGCATGTACGAGACCCAGTACTTC. The encoded protein is CASSRGGMYETQYF. The rearrangement uses TRBV13 and TRBJ2-5; 8 bases align to TRBD2. CDR3 length: 14 amino acids. V gave up 6 bases and J gave up 5 bases; unmatched junction bases: 8. CDR1 and CDR2 from the germline V gene are PRHDT and FYEKMQ (reference sequence).

This clone was counted once. The chain links TRBV5-6 to TRBJ1-3, with a tentative D call TRBD1 (6 bases). Per the germline V gene, CDR1 is SGHDT and CDR2 is YYEEEE. The CDR3 contains 15 residues. V was shortened by 4 bases and J by 8 bases, with 19 bases between the two germline ends. The DNA of the CDR3 is TGTGCCAGCAGCGCGGCGACAGGAGGAGTGGACACCATATATTTT. Its translation is CASSAATGGVDTIYF.